These 28 T cell receptor beta chains originate from one sample sequenced in a study of cytomegalovirus exposure and HLA in healthy donors. Primers: 60 Vbeta forward and 13 Jbeta reverse. The table came from immunoSEQ multiplex PCR; TCRdb's copy has only in-frame clones and leaves some out. The sample lists around 170,000 clones, 81% occurring once. Input material: PBMCs. These receptors all come from a man aged 45-65 years in good health and CMV-seronegative.

This clone was seen a single time. The chain joins TRBV19 to TRBJ2-7, with D possibly matching TRBD1 (5 bases). This CDR3 contains 15 residues. Trimming pared 4 bases from V and 0 bases from J, leaving 13 bases between. Per the germline V gene, CDR1 is LNHDA and CDR2 is SQIVND (reference sequence). The CDR3 here is CASSKGSGISYEQYF. In DNA form, the CDR3 reads TGTGCCAGTAGTAAGGGGTCAGGTATCTCCTACGAGCAGTACTTC.

This clone was found a few times. The V and J genes are TRBV5-1 and TRBJ2-3; D call uncertain. Germline CDR1 and CDR2: SGHRS and YFSETQ. V gave up 0 bases and J gave up 6 bases, with 11 bases separating them. This CDR3 has 14 residues. CDR3 DNA sequence: TGCGCCAGCAGCTTGGGCGACTTCGCGGATACGCAGTATTTT. It yields the protein CASSLGDFADTQYF.

V is TRBV10-1 and J is TRBJ2-4; D is possibly TRBD2 (5 bases). Germline V gene sequence: CDR1 WNHNN, CDR2 SYGVQD (reference sequence). The CDR3 sequence is 13 residues long. Deletions cut 2 bases from V and 9 bases from J, with 11 bases between. Written as DNA, the CDR3 is TGCGCCAGCAGTGAGACTAGGAAGGGCATTCAGTACTTC. This translates into CASSETRKGIQYF.

The chain has TRBV9 and TRBJ2-7; D possibly corresponds to TRBD1 (6 bases). CDR3 size: 13 residues. Trimming pared 4 bases from V and 6 bases from J, leaving 14 bases between. Per the germline V gene, CDR1 is SGDLS and CDR2 is YYNGEE. CDR3 bases: TGTGCCAGCAGCCAGATAGGGGGTACCGAGCAGTACTTC. Its translation is CASSQIGGTEQYF.

This chain links TRBV27 with TRBJ1-4; 7 bases match TRBD1. The CDR3 has 15 amino acids. V gave up 6 bases and J gave up 7 bases; unmatched junction bases: 11. Germline loops: CDR1 MNHEY, CDR2 SMNVEV (reference sequence). The CDR3 nucleotides read TGTGCCAGCAGCTCCGCAATAGACAGGGTTGAAAAACTGTTTTTT. Translation: CASSSAIDRVEKLFF. Full variable domain (missing parts from reference TRBV27 and TRBJ1-4): EAQVTQNPRYLITVTGKKLTVTCSQNMNHEYMSWYRQDPGLGLRQIYYSMNVEVTDKGDVPEGYKVSRKEKRNFPLILESPSPNQTSLYFCASSSAIDRVEKLFFGSGTQLSVL.

This chain links TRBV7-6 with TRBJ2-2; TRBD1 might be the D (6 bases). Looked up from germline, CDR1 is SGHVS and CDR2 is FNYEAQ. This CDR3 contains 14 residues. V was pared by 5 bases and J by 1 base, with 8 bases between. This CDR3 reads CASSLQGNTGELFF. CDR3 bases: TGTGCCAGCAGCCTACAGGGGAACACCGGGGAGCTGTTTTTT.

The chain recombines TRBV6-5 with TRBJ2-3; D possibly corresponds to TRBD2 (5 bases). The CDR3 runs to 11 residues. V gave up 6 bases and J gave up 10 bases, with 11 bases separating them. In germline, CDR1 is MNHEY, CDR2 SVGAGI. CDR3 region: CASRNSAAQYF. For the CDR3, the DNA is TGTGCCAGCAGAAATTCAGCGGCGCAGTATTTT.

CDR3 sequence reads: CSAIEGNGYTF. CDR3 sequence (DNA): TGCAGTGCTATTGAGGGTAATGGCTACACCTTC. The chain uses TRBV20-1 and TRBJ1-2; D is unresolved. Trimming removed 4 bases from V and 6 bases from J, with 9 bases in between. This CDR3 has 11 amino acids. The germline V gene encodes CDR1 DFQATT and CDR2 SNEGSKA (reference sequence).

The chain combines TRBV2 with TRBJ2-5; TRBD2 matches 9 bases. The CDR3 is 15 amino acids. Germline assignment: CDR1 SNHLY and CDR2 FYNNEI. The ends lost 6 bases at V and 5 bases at J; junction bases unmatched: 10. The CDR3 region is CASRERGGESETQYF. In DNA form, the CDR3 reads TGTGCCAGCAGAGAGCGCGGGGGGGAATCGGAGACCCAGTACTTC. Filled out from reference TRBV2 and TRBJ2-5, the complete variable domain reads EPEVTQTPSHQVTQMGQEVILRCVPISNHLYFYWYRQILGQKVEFLVSFYNNEISEKSEIFDDQFSVERPDGSNFTLKIRSTKLEDSAMYFCASRERGGESETQYFGPGTRLLVL.

The genes are TRBV6-4 and TRBJ1-5; D unclear. Germline loops: CDR1 MRHNA, CDR2 SNTAGT. The CDR3 has 13 residues. V gave up 3 bases and J gave up 2 bases, with 5 bases separating them. The CDR3 region is CASSEQRNQPQHF. In DNA, the CDR3 is TGTGCCAGCAGTGAACAGCGCAATCAGCCCCAGCATTTT.

This clone was recorded a few times. The rearrangement joins TRBV7-6 to TRBJ2-1; the match to TRBD2 covers 9 bases. Germline V gene sequence: CDR1 SGHVS, CDR2 FNYEAQ. J gave up 9 bases and V 3 bases, and 6 bases lay outside the gene matches. The CDR3 totals 14 residues. The DNA of the CDR3 is TGTGCCAGCAGCTTGGATAGCGGGAGCCTTGAGCAGTTCTTC. Its translation is CASSLDSGSLEQFF.

The J gene is TRBJ2-5, the V gene TRBV7-7; D is perhaps TRBD2 (6 bases). V lost 5 bases and J 3 bases, leaving 10 bases between the germline ends. CDR3 length equals 13 residues. Germline CDR1 SSHAT, CDR2 FNYEAQ (reference sequence). The CDR3 DNA reads as TGTGCCAGCAGCCTTCGACTAGAAGAGACCCAGTACTTC. Its translation: CASSLRLEETQYF.

This clone turned up a few times. The V gene is TRBV2, the J gene TRBJ2-1; 9 nucleotides agree with TRBD1. The CDR3 extends over 15 amino acids. Germline V gives CDR1 SNHLY, CDR2 FYNNEI. Germline trimming cut 4 bases from V and 8 bases from J; bases unmatched to any gene: 9. The CDR3 here is CASSGGTGRIDEQFF. CDR3 bases: TGTGCCAGCAGTGGGGGGACAGGGCGCATCGATGAGCAGTTCTTC.

In DNA, the CDR3 is TGTGCCAGCAGCCCCGGGACAGGGAATCAGCCCCAGCATTTT. It translates to CASSPGTGNQPQHF. This chain joins TRBV11-2 and TRBJ1-5; 9 bases line up with TRBD1. The V gene end was trimmed by 5 bases and the J gene end by 4 bases; junction bases not matched to a gene: 3. Germline CDR1 and CDR2: SGHAT and FQNNGV. This CDR3 is 14 amino acids long.

The chain carries TRBV10-3 and TRBJ1-5, with 8 bases matching TRBD1. Germline assignment: CDR1 ENHRY and CDR2 SYGVKD. The CDR3 length is 15 residues. The J segment lost 0 bases and the V segment lost 8 bases, leaving 6 bases of the junction unmatched. The CDR3 loop reads CAISRGQGSNQPQHF. The CDR3 region has the DNA TGTGCCATCTCTAGAGGACAGGGTAGCAATCAGCCCCAGCATTTT.

J is TRBJ2-2 and V is TRBV29-1; a possible D gene is TRBD2 (5 bases). The CDR3 length is 13 residues. Germline assignment: CDR1 SQVTM and CDR2 ANQGSEA. V lost 5 bases, J lost 1 base, and 8 bases lay in between. Written as DNA, the CDR3 is TGCAGCGTTCGGGAACAGAACACCGGGGAGCTGTTTTTT. Protein: CSVREQNTGELFF.

This clone was picked up one time. CDR3 in DNA: TGCGCCAGCAGCCAGTGGGGGAGCGGGGGGCCGGAAGATACGCAGTATTTT. It encodes CASSQWGSGGPEDTQYF. This chain connects TRBV4-1 to TRBJ2-3; 9 bases match TRBD2. The CDR3 runs 17 residues. Trimming removed 3 bases from V and 5 bases from J; junction bases left unmatched: 12. Germline V gives CDR1 MGHRA, CDR2 YSYEKL.

The gene calls are TRBV4-1 and TRBJ2-7; 7 bases align to TRBD1. Germline values: CDR1 MGHRA, CDR2 YSYEKL. The V segment lost 0 bases and the J segment 13 bases; nucleotides outside the gene matches: 12. This CDR3 is built from 14 residues. DNA of the CDR3: TGCGCCAGCAGCCAAGATTCGACAGGGATTTATTCTTACTTC. Amino acids: CASSQDSTGIYSYF.

This clone has only a few counts. DNA of the CDR3: TGCAGTGCCGTTAGCCTCCTCGAGCAGTACTTC. This gives the protein CSAVSLLEQYF. The genes are TRBV20-1 and TRBJ2-7, with D unclear. V lost 6 bases and J 6 bases, leaving 12 bases between the germline ends. This CDR3 region has 11 residues. Germline loops: CDR1 DFQATT, CDR2 SNEGSKA (reference sequence).

Notes on this clone: At one boundary the junction diverges from the germline segment, which might be a read error. The chain uses TRBV7-7 and TRBJ2-5; D remains ambiguous. CDR1 is SSHAT and CDR2 is FNYEAQ in the germline V gene (reference sequence). This CDR3 is built from 13 residues. The CDR3 nucleotides read TGTGCTAGCAGCCCGGGTCCCTTGGAGACCCAGTACTTC. Its translation is CASSPGPLETQYF.

This clone was observed a single time. J is TRBJ2-2 and V is TRBV4-1; 11 nucleotides match TRBD2. The V segment lost 4 bases and the J segment 3 bases; nucleotides outside the gene matches: 7. Per germline, CDR1 MGHRA and CDR2 YSYEKL. This CDR3 contains 17 residues. As DNA, the CDR3 is TGCGCCAGCAGCCGTAGCGGGGGGGCATTGGACACCGGGGAGCTGTTTTTT. Translating gives CASSRSGGALDTGELFF.

The V call is TRBV5-6, the J call TRBJ1-6, with TRBD1 matching 10 bases. The CDR3 is made up of 14 amino acids. Germline values: CDR1 SGHDT, CDR2 YYEEEE. Germline trimming cut 6 bases from V and 7 bases from J; bases unmatched to any gene: 4. CDR3 residues: CASTRQGANSPLHF. DNA of the CDR3: TGTGCCAGCACCAGACAGGGGGCCAATTCACCCCTCCACTTT.

The chain is built from TRBV7-9 and TRBJ2-2; D possibly corresponds to TRBD1 (5 bases). The CDR3 sequence is 15 residues long. Germline V CDR1 and CDR2: SEHNR, FQNEAQ (reference sequence). The V and J ends lost 1 base and 1 base respectively, with 7 bases between them. CDR3 DNA: TGTGCCAGCAGCTTAGGGACACAGAACACCGGGGAGCTGTTTTTT. This gives the protein CASSLGTQNTGELFF.

This chain uses TRBV6-4 with TRBJ2-3, with 7 bases aligning to TRBD2. Trimming cost V 3 bases and J 0 bases; bases outside gene matches: 6. Germline assignment: CDR1 MRHNA and CDR2 SNTAGT. The CDR3 spans 16 residues. The CDR3 protein is CASSEGWRGSTDTQYF. The CDR3 DNA reads TGTGCCAGCAGTGAGGGCTGGCGGGGGAGCACAGATACGCAGTATTTT.

The genes are TRBV18 and TRBJ1-1; D possibly corresponds to TRBD1 (6 bases). Trimming shortened V by 5 bases and J by 5 bases, and 12 bases separated the two germline ends. The CDR3 has 13 residues. Germline V lookup: CDR1 KGHSH, CDR2 LQKENI. The CDR3 loop is CASSTGTSTEAFF. CDR3 DNA sequence: TGTGCCAGCTCAACGGGGACATCGACTGAAGCTTTCTTT.

This clone was picked up one time. This chain connects TRBV7-6 to TRBJ1-1; 7 bases are a match to TRBD1. Per the germline V gene, CDR1 is SGHVS and CDR2 is FNYEAQ. This CDR3 is built from 16 residues. Trimming removed 7 bases from V and 1 base from J; junction bases left unmatched: 12. DNA of the CDR3: TGTGCCAGCACCGACAAGAAGGGACAGAAGAACACTGAAGCTTTCTTT. It specifies CASTDKKGQKNTEAFF.

The genes are TRBV9 and TRBJ1-2, with D unclear. Trimming stripped 0 bases from V and 3 bases from J, with 9 bases between. The CDR3 totals 14 residues. Per the germline V gene, CDR1 is SGDLS and CDR2 is YYNGEE. The CDR3 is CASSVGHIDYGYTF. The CDR3 nucleotides read TGTGCCAGCAGCGTAGGGCACATTGACTATGGCTACACCTTC.

The rearrangement joins TRBV5-6 to TRBJ1-5, with TRBD1 identical over 8 bases. Germline-derived CDR1 and CDR2 are SGHDT and YYEEEE. The CDR3 sequence is 16 residues long. J lost 2 bases, V lost 1 base, and 5 bases had no gene match. Here the CDR3 reads CASSLSAGQGNQPQHF. CDR3 coding DNA: TGTGCCAGCAGCTTGTCGGCGGGACAGGGCAATCAGCCCCAGCATTTT. The full variable domain, its missing parts supplied by reference TRBV5-6 and TRBJ1-5, is DAGVTQSPTHLIKTRGQQVTLRCSPKSGHDTVSWYQQALGQGPQFIFQYYEEEERQRGNFPDRFSGHQFPNYSSELNVNALLLGDSALYLCASSLSAGQGNQPQHFGDGTRLSIL.